This entry is about one TCR beta chain. As processed by the authors: Cell counts per sample came from amplifying reference gene primers. The table came from immunoSEQ multiplex PCR; TCRdb's copy has only in-frame clones and leaves some out. From that table come the V and J calls and clone size; the DNA was used to work out D and trimming. The sample carries 300,000 to 350,000 clones, roughly 90% recorded once. The data originate from a study of blood T cell repertoires in COVID-19. Study summary: Samples representing acute and convalescent COVID-19 were sourced from the United States, Italy and Spain.

In germline, CDR1 is MDHEN, CDR2 SYDVKM. V lost 3 bases and J lost 7, with 12 bases in between. This CDR3 has 13 amino acids. Enrolment of Seattle patients took place during active infection, and they were followed longitudinally. The sample was peripheral blood. The source of this sequence is a woman between 65 and 79 years old with COVID-19, enrolled during active disease. The V gene is TRBV28, the J gene TRBJ1-2; D gene ambiguous. The CDR3 DNA follows: TGTGCCAGCAGTTTCGTCCCTGGGAGTGGCTACACCTTC. It specifies CASSFVPGSGYTF.